These 5 T cell receptor beta chains came from one sample sequenced in a study of T-cell memory formation after mild COVID-19. TCRdb independently ran MiXCR on the 5' RACE reads; one entry per CDR3 protein. The sample shows around 160,000 distinct CDR3 sequences, roughly 12% of them seen only once. Material: PBMCs or a T cell subset sorted from them (not recorded which). The source of these receptors is a young man who had mild COVID-19 (a few samples of this study predate the infection). Cell type and time point are not known.

This clonotype was detected many times. J is TRBJ2-1 and V is TRBV7-2, with D possibly being TRBD2 (6 bases). Trimming removed 2 bases from V and 0 bases from J, with 14 bases in between. This CDR3 comprises 17 residues. From germline, CDR1 is SGHTA and CDR2 FQGNSA. Here the CDR3 DNA reads TGTGCCAGCAGCTTAAGTTTTAGCGGAAGCTCCTACAATGAGCAGTTCTTC. It codes for CASSLSFSGSSYNEQFF.

This clonotype has more than one count but fewer than ten. The CDR3 loop is CASSLGQTSTDTQYF. CDR3 in DNA: TGTGCCAGCAGCTTAGGACAGACTAGCACAGATACGCAGTATTTT. V usage is TRBV7-2 and J usage is TRBJ2-3; D possibly corresponds to TRBD1 (5 bases). This CDR3 is built from 15 residues. The V end was cut by 1 base, the J end by 0 bases, with 8 bases between. Germline assignment: CDR1 SGHTA and CDR2 FQGNSA.

In its sample, this clonotype was seen many times. The J gene is TRBJ2-1, the V gene TRBV7-2; 8 bases align to TRBD1. From germline, CDR1 is SGHTA and CDR2 FQGNSA. CDR3 length equals 14 residues. V was pared by 2 bases and J by 7 bases, with 4 bases of the junction left unmatched. CDR3 residues: CASSLQGQGNEQFF. The CDR3 nucleotides are TGTGCCAGCAGCTTACAAGGACAGGGTAATGAGCAGTTCTTC.

The CDR3 region is CASSLVVTNYPQYF. CDR3 nucleotides: TGTGCCAGCAGCTTAGTAGTGACTAATTATCCCCAGTACTTC. This sequence joins TRBV11-2 and TRBJ2-5, with D tentatively TRBD2 (5 bases). The ends were cut back, 1 base at V and 9 bases at J, with 15 bases in the middle. The CDR3 has 14 amino acids. The germline V gene encodes CDR1 SGHAT and CDR2 FQNNGV.

The J gene is TRBJ1-1, the V gene TRBV7-2, with TRBD1 matching over 8 bases. Looked up from germline, CDR1 is SGHTA and CDR2 is FQGNSA. The CDR3 spans 13 residues. Trimming cost V 9 bases and J 1 base; bases outside gene matches: 4. DNA for the CDR3: TGTGCCAGTGATCAGGGGGCGAACACTGAAGCTTTCTTT. This codes for CASDQGANTEAFF.